Listed below are T cell receptor beta chains from one sample, sequenced in a study of OX40 agonist ivuxolimab in advanced cancers. Measured with immunoSEQ multiplex PCR; TCRdb has only the in-frame clones, and not every one. The sample has about 70,000 clones, around nine tenths seen once. The sequences come from CD4+ or CD8+ T cells sorted from blood, collected in a trial of the OX40 agonist ivuxolimab. The source of these receptors is an adult with an advanced solid tumor such as melanoma, head and neck, liver or kidney cancer. CDR3s include the opening cysteine and the closing phenylalanine or tryptophan. A D gene is named only where the DNA matches it firmly. Only some rows state a clone size, as once, few, many or a class for expanded clones.

j_gene: TRBJ1-5
d_gene: TRBD1
v_gene: TRBV28
abundance: -
CDR3nt: TGTGCCAGCAGTTCTCGGACAGGGGGCTATAATCAGCCCCAGCATTTT
CDR3aa: CASSSRTGGYNQPQHF

j_gene: TRBJ1-1
d_gene: TRBD1
v_gene: TRBV19
abundance: -
CDR3nt: TGTGCCAGTAAGCTACAGGGGGCGTCGGACACTGAAGCTTTCTTT
CDR3aa: CASKLQGASDTEAFF

j_gene: TRBJ2-5
d_gene: -
v_gene: TRBV13
abundance: -
CDR3nt: TGTGCCAGCAGCTTAGCCGGGCCACCCCAAGAGACCCAGTACTTC
CDR3aa: CASSLAGPPQETQYF

j_gene: TRBJ2-7
d_gene: -
v_gene: TRBV30
abundance: -
CDR3nt: TGTGCCTGGGGTGCGGCGGCGTCCTACGAGCAGTACTTC
CDR3aa: CAWGAAASYEQYF

j_gene: TRBJ1-3
d_gene: -
v_gene: TRBV10-3
abundance: once
CDR3nt: TGTGCCATCAGTGAGACAGGTACTGGAAACACCATATATTTT
CDR3aa: CAISETGTGNTIYF

j_gene: TRBJ1-2
d_gene: TRBD1
v_gene: TRBV13
abundance: -
CDR3nt: TGTGCCAGCAGCCCGCGCGGTACAGGGGACTATGGCTACACCTTC
CDR3aa: CASSPRGTGDYGYTF

j_gene: TRBJ2-3
d_gene: TRBD2
v_gene: TRBV19
abundance: -
CDR3nt: TGTGCCAGTAGTGTTAGGCCTGGGACTAGCGGGTCAGATACGCAGTATTTT
CDR3aa: CASSVRPGTSGSDTQYF

j_gene: TRBJ2-2
d_gene: TRBD2
v_gene: TRBV5-1
abundance: -
CDR3nt: TGCGCCAGCAGCTGGACTAGCGGGGGGACCGGGGAGCTGTTTTTT
CDR3aa: CASSWTSGGTGELFF

j_gene: TRBJ1-2
d_gene: -
v_gene: TRBV13
abundance: -
CDR3nt: TGTGCCAGCAGCAAAAACAGGGTTGGCTATGGCTACACCTTC
CDR3aa: CASSKNRVGYGYTF

j_gene: TRBJ1-4
d_gene: TRBD1
v_gene: TRBV2
abundance: -
CDR3nt: TGTGCCAGCAGTGAAACCCGGGACAGCGTTGAAAAACTGTTTTTT
CDR3aa: CASSETRDSVEKLFF

j_gene: TRBJ1-1
d_gene: TRBD1
v_gene: TRBV10-3
abundance: -
CDR3nt: TGTGCCATCAGTGGGGGGCGAGGGGGCCCTGAAGCTTTCTTT
CDR3aa: CAISGGRGGPEAFF

j_gene: TRBJ2-7
d_gene: -
v_gene: TRBV27
abundance: -
CDR3nt: TGTGCCAGCAGTTTCGGCGGGATGGGCGAGCAGTACTTC
CDR3aa: CASSFGGMGEQYF

j_gene: TRBJ2-7
d_gene: -
v_gene: TRBV10-2
abundance: -
CDR3nt: TGCGCCAGCAGTGAGGCAGGGGCCTACGAGCAGTACTTC
CDR3aa: CASSEAGAYEQYF

j_gene: TRBJ2-2
d_gene: TRBD1
v_gene: TRBV11-1
abundance: -
CDR3nt: TGTGCCAGCAGATACGACAGGGGGGCCGGGGAGCTGTTTTTT
CDR3aa: CASRYDRGAGELFF

j_gene: TRBJ2-3
d_gene: TRBD2
v_gene: TRBV4-1
abundance: -
CDR3nt: TGCGCCAGCAGCCAAGGGGGACTAGGCACAGATACGCAGTATTTT
CDR3aa: CASSQGGLGTDTQYF

j_gene: TRBJ2-7
d_gene: -
v_gene: TRBV7-9
abundance: -
CDR3nt: TGTGCCAGCAGCTCTCCCTACGAGCAGTACTTC
CDR3aa: CASSSPYEQYF

j_gene: TRBJ2-7
d_gene: TRBD2
v_gene: TRBV11-2
abundance: -
CDR3nt: TGTGCCAGCAGCCCCAGTTCGGGGGGATCTACCTCCTACGAGCAGTACTTC
CDR3aa: CASSPSSGGSTSYEQYF

j_gene: TRBJ2-3
d_gene: -
v_gene: TRBV10-3
abundance: -
CDR3nt: TGTGCCATCAGTGGTGACGGGGTCACAGATACGCAGTATTTT
CDR3aa: CAISGDGVTDTQYF

j_gene: TRBJ2-7
d_gene: -
v_gene: TRBV4-3
abundance: -
CDR3nt: TGCGCCAGCAGCCAAGGCAGACCCTACGAGCAGTACTTC
CDR3aa: CASSQGRPYEQYF

j_gene: TRBJ2-5
d_gene: -
v_gene: TRBV7-8
abundance: -
CDR3nt: TGTGCCAGCATCGGCAGTTTGGACCAAGAGACCCAGTACTTC
CDR3aa: CASIGSLDQETQYF

j_gene: TRBJ1-2
d_gene: -
v_gene: TRBV29-1
abundance: -
CDR3nt: TGCAGCGTCGGCGGGGGGGAAGGGAATGGCTACACCTTC
CDR3aa: CSVGGGEGNGYTF

j_gene: TRBJ2-7
d_gene: TRBD1
v_gene: TRBV19
abundance: -
CDR3nt: TGTGCCAGTAGCAGCGGACAGGGTCCCTACGAGCAGTACTTC
CDR3aa: CASSSGQGPYEQYF

j_gene: TRBJ2-5
d_gene: TRBD2
v_gene: TRBV6-1
abundance: once
CDR3nt: TGTGCCAGCCGTCGGGGCGGGGGGCTCCAAGAGACCCAGTACTTC
CDR3aa: CASRRGGGLQETQYF

j_gene: TRBJ2-5
d_gene: -
v_gene: TRBV25-1
abundance: -
CDR3nt: TGTGCCAGCAGTCCGCAAGAGGGGGGTGAGACCCAGTACTTC
CDR3aa: CASSPQEGGETQYF

j_gene: TRBJ1-4
d_gene: -
v_gene: TRBV27
abundance: -
CDR3nt: TGTGCCAGCACCCTGGGGGTTGGGACTAATGAAAAACTGTTTTTT
CDR3aa: CASTLGVGTNEKLFF

j_gene: TRBJ1-3
d_gene: -
v_gene: TRBV2
abundance: -
CDR3nt: TGTGCCAGGGGCCCGGTCTCTGGAAACACCATATATTTT
CDR3aa: CARGPVSGNTIYF

j_gene: TRBJ1-1
d_gene: -
v_gene: TRBV25-1
abundance: few
CDR3nt: TGTGCCAGCAGTGAGGGCAGGGGACGGGGTGAAGCTTTCTTT
CDR3aa: CASSEGRGRGEAFF

j_gene: TRBJ2-1
d_gene: -
v_gene: TRBV5-1
abundance: -
CDR3nt: TGCGCCAGCAGCCTGTTCTGGGACACCGCCAATGGGCAGTTCTTC
CDR3aa: CASSLFWDTANGQFF